The sequence of this T cell receptor beta chain was determined in a study of response to subunit inactivated influenza vaccine. General study findings and limits: It was suggested by the authors that few new T cells are recruited by each seasonal influenza vaccination.

The trim removed 6 bases at V and 4 bases at J, leaving 8 bases unmatched. The CDR3 has 14 residues. Germline V gene data show CDR1 as SGHTA and CDR2 as FQGNSA. This clonotype has just a few counts. Its antigen is undetermined. A single record per CDR3 protein comes from TCRdb applying MiXCR to the RT-PCR reads. The table has fewer than 550,000 distinct CDR3 sequences, about 25% seen once. This sequence was found in a man between 50 and 59 years old who received an inactivated influenza vaccine. Material: CD4+ T cells sorted from PBMCs, obtained 4 to 6 days after vaccination. The rearrangement links TRBV7-2 to TRBJ1-2, with TRBD1 matching over 7 bases. CDR3 coding DNA: TGTGCCAGCAGTTTTAAAGGGGGCGGCTATGGCTACACCTTC. It specifies CASSFKGGGYGYTF.